This T cell receptor beta chain was identified during a study of beta chain features in type 1 diabetes. The whole isolated RNA underwent reverse transcription, so sequencing captured expressed TCRB transcripts. The table came from immunoSEQ multiplex PCR; TCRdb's copy has only in-frame clones and leaves some out. The data contain 240,000 or so clones, about 63% of them singletons. Sequences were obtained from naive CD4+ T cells from blood. This clonotype was sampled from a man aged 30 to 39 in good health.

DNA for the CDR3: TGTGCCAGCAGCTTAGATCCGGTTCGGTACGAGCAGTACTTC. It yields the protein CASSLDPVRYEQYF. The rearrangement uses TRBV7-2 and TRBJ2-7; D is uncertain. Germline values: CDR1 SGHTA, CDR2 FQGNSA. The CDR3 has 14 amino acids. Trimming took 1 base from V and 4 from J, leaving 11 bases between them.